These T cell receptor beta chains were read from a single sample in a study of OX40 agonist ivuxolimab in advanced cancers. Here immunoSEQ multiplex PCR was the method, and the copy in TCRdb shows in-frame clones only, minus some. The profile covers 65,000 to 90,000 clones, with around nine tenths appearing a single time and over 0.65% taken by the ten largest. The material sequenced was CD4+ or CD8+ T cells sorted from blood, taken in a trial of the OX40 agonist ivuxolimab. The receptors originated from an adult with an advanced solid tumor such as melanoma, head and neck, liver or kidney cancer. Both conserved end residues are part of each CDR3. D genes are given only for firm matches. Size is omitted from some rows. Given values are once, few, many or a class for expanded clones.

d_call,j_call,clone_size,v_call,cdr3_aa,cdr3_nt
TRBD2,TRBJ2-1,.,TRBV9,CASSVGLAGGNEQFF,TGTGCCAGCAGCGTAGGGCTAGCGGGGGGGAATGAGCAGTTCTTC
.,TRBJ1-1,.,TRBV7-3,CASSLEGAGDAFF,TGTGCCAGCAGCTTAGAGGGCGCAGGAGACGCTTTCTTT
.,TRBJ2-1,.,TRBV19,CASSIGGYGSGYNEQFF,TGTGCCAGTAGTATAGGGGGCTATGGGAGTGGCTACAATGAGCAGTTCTTC
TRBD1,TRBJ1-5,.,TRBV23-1,CASSQFTGGNQPQHF,TGCGCCAGCAGTCAATTCACAGGGGGCAATCAGCCCCAGCATTTT
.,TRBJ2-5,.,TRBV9,CASSIGHSLGETQYF,TGTGCCAGCAGCATCGGGCACTCCCTAGGAGAGACCCAGTACTTC
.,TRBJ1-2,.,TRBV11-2,CASSTQGVNYGYTF,TGTGCCAGCAGTACTCAGGGTGTTAACTATGGCTACACCTTC
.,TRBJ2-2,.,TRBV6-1,CASSEARGRSGELFF,TGTGCCAGCAGTGAAGCGCGCGGGCGGAGCGGGGAGCTGTTTTTT
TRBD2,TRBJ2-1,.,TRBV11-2,CASSLVTSGSHEQFF,TGTGCCAGCAGCTTAGTGACTAGCGGGAGCCATGAGCAGTTCTTC
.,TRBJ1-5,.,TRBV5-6,CASSLGGATQPQHF,TGTGCCAGCAGCTTGGGGGGGGCCACTCAGCCCCAGCATTTT
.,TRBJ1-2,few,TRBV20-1,CSATRTYGYTF,TGCAGTGCAACCCGGACCTATGGCTACACCTTC
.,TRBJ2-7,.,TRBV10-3,CATADSYEQYF,TGTGCCACCGCGGACAGCTACGAGCAGTACTTC
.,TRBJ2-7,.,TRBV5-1,CASSLAGESHEQYF,TGCGCCAGCAGCTTGGCGGGAGAATCCCACGAGCAGTACTTC
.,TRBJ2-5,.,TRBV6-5,CASTSWSETQYF,TGTGCCAGCACGTCGTGGTCGGAGACCCAGTACTTC
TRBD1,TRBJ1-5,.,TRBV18,CASSPWETGTVSNQPQHF,TGTGCCAGCTCACCATGGGAGACCGGGACAGTTAGCAATCAGCCCCAGCATTTT
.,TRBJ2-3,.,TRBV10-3,CATGPHTDTQYF,TGTGCCACTGGACCTCACACAGATACGCAGTATTTT
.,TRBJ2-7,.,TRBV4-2,CASSQEPGHLPGLTPYEQYF,TGTGCCAGCAGCCAAGAACCGGGACACCTCCCGGGCCTAACCCCATACGAGCAGTACTTC
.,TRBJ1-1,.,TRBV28,CASGEAFF,TGTGCCAGCGGGGAAGCTTTCTTT
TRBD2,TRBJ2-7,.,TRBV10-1,CASSTGGSYEQYF,TGCGCCAGCAGTACGGGGGGGTCCTACGAGCAGTACTTC
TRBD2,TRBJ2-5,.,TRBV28,CASSFSPGLGSLQETQYF,TGTGCCAGCAGTTTCTCTCCGGGACTAGGGAGCCTCCAAGAGACCCAGTACTTC
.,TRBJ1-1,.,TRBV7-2,CASSLNREGRRQAFF,TGTGCCAGCAGCTTAAATAGGGAGGGGCGTAGGCAAGCTTTCTTT
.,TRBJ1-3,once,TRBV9,CASSVEVWQGGGNTIYF,TGTGCCAGCAGCGTAGAAGTTTGGCAGGGCGGTGGAAACACCATATATTTT
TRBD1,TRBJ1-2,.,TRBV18,CASSPGQNYGYTF,TGTGCCAGCTCACCGGGACAGAACTATGGCTACACCTTC
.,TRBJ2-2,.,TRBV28,CASSPGLRNTGELFF,TGTGCCAGCAGTCCGGGACTCCGTAATACCGGGGAGCTGTTTTTT
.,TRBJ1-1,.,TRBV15,CATKGDVWTEAFF,TGTGCCACCAAGGGTGATGTCTGGACTGAAGCTTTCTTT